This TCR beta chain stems from a study of blood T cell repertoires in COVID-19. Study processing details: Nucleated cell number was recorded as an estimate derived from reference gene primer amplification. Assay: immunoSEQ multiplex PCR; the TCRdb copy retains only in-frame clones and omits some. V and J calls and clone size come straight from that table; D and trimming were deduced from the DNA. The table lists under 300,000 clones, about 79% of them singletons. The sequenced sample consisted of peripheral blood. The receptor was derived from a woman between 35 and 50 years old who had recovered from COVID-19.

The CDR3 DNA is TGTGCCACAGGGACAGGGAGGGGGGAAAAACTGTTTTTT. It translates to CATGTGRGEKLFF. J is TRBJ1-4 and V is TRBV15, with TRBD1 identical over 9 bases. The CDR3 contains 13 residues. With 9 bases clipped from V and 8 bases from J, the junction kept 7 bases outside the gene matches. Germline V gives CDR1 LNHNV, CDR2 YYDKDF (reference sequence). Looking up the rest from reference TRBV15 and TRBJ1-4 gives the full variable domain: DAMVIQNPRYQVTQFGKPVTLSCSQTLNHNVMYWYQQKSSQAPKLLFHYYDKDFNNEADTPDNFQSRRPNTSFCFLDIRSPGLGDTAMYLCATGTGRGEKLFFGSGTQLSVL.